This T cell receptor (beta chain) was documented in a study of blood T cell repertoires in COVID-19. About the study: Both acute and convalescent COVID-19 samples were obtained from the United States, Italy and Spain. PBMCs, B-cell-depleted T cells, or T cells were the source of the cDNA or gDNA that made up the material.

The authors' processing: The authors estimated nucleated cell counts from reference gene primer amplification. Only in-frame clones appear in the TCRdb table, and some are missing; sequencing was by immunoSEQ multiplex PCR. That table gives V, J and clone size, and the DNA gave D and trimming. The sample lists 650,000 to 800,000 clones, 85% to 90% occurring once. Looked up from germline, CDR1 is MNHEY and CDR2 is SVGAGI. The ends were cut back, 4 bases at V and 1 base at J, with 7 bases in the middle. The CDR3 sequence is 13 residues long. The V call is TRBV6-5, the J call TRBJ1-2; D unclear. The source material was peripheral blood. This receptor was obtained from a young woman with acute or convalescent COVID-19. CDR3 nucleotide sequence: TGTGCCAGCAGTTTGACTTATAACTATGGCTACACCTTC. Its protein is CASSLTYNYGYTF.